This T cell receptor beta chain was profiled in a study of radiation and T cells in renal cell carcinoma (dated by TCRdb to between 2020 and 2021). Some background on the complete study: The samples were drawn from a clinical trial, where primary renal cell carcinomas were treated with 15 Gy of stereotactic body radiation therapy and then removed by nephrectomy 4 weeks afterward. Across all 53 samples, several million unique CDR3 nucleotide sequences encoding approximately 3,000,000 unique CDR3 amino acid sequences were identified. A total of under 60 samples underwent TCR beta sequencing, made up of roughly 26 tumors and about 27 peripheral blood samples. Paper-wide results and their limitations: Changes in the blood repertoire were not tracked past 4 weeks after treatment. Because pretreatment tumor biopsies were not available, the baseline intratumoral presence of clonotypes could not be determined. With a single-armed trial design, the study had no way to address how radiation dose or scheduling affects the TCR repertoire. An increase in top tumor clonotypes in blood was observed from baseline to 2 weeks post-radiation, followed by contraction by 4 weeks, which was taken to suggest transient expansion of tumor-resident clones.

TCR beta libraries were generated from genomic DNA with the immunoSEQ kit, following the manufacturer's recommendations. To prepare libraries, a first multiplex PCR with proprietary primers was run, followed by a second PCR that added unique barcodes, and a bead cleanup was done after each round. Each sample batch included a kit-provided positive control reaction and a negative control reaction. The final libraries were assessed on an Agilent 4200 TapeStation D1000 ScreenTape, pooled by volume, and quantified by qPCR. An Illumina NextSeq500 fitted with a MidOutput 150-cycle cartridge performed the sequencing, running 156 Read1 cycles and 15 Index1 cycles with the kit's custom primers. The pooled library was loaded at 0.85 to 1 pM, with a roughly 21% PhiX control spiked in. As for the authors' bioinformatics: Vendor-processed data were analyzed in R, and a clonotype was defined as all T cells sharing the same CDR3 nucleotide sequence. In the clone abundance analyses, frequencies in each sample were normalized to that sample's 10,000 most abundant clones. Public T cell clones, averaging fewer than five per sample, were removed before analysis. Tumor-enriched clonotypes and baseline blood-enriched clonotypes were defined as those with an abundance difference of at least 32-fold between compartments. A beta-binomial differential abundance model was used to identify clonotypes that expanded or contracted between blood time points. Similarity between tumor and blood repertoires was quantified using the Baroni-Urbani and Buser coefficient, and groups were compared with two-tailed Wilcoxon tests in R. TCRdb obtained this table from immuneACCESS and retained in-frame rearrangements with V and J assigned. These tables miss some clones; where compared with another copy, unresolved V genes account for less than half of the shortfall, and the remainder is unexplained. V, J and clone size reflect that table, while D and trimming were determined from the DNA. In this sample the table shows approximately 140,000 clones, less than 85% of which occur a single time. Jointly, the top ten make up approximately 22% of the sample.

The germline V gene specifies SQVTM as CDR1 and ANQGSEA as CDR2. The V end loses 0 bases and the J end loses 1 base, and a stretch of 9 bases separates them. Counted from cysteine to phenylalanine, this CDR3 has 14 amino acids. The CDR3 DNA has 42 bases and is translated from base 1. Per the publication, the time point label means: baseline pretreatment blood. What the treatment or condition label conveys for this sample: 15 Gy SBRT to primary tumor, nephrectomy 4 weeks later. To follow tumor-enriched clonotypes, serial peripheral blood was collected from radiation-treated patients at baseline and at 2 weeks and 4 weeks after SBRT. Renal cell carcinoma with clear cell pathology was present in all patients. Genomic DNA for TCR sequencing was prepared using the QIAamp DNA Blood Mini Kit (Qiagen). Samples were included in the analyses only if all quality control checks were passed. Points on this clone: The clone's antigen remains unknown. No much larger clone is present one base from it, and per-base qualities are unavailable.

Here the chain combines TRBV29-1 and TRBJ1-2, with an unclear D gene assignment. This sequence originates from a woman aged 45-59 years with renal cell carcinoma. This specimen was blood, taken from a patient whose treatment included radiotherapy and nephrectomy. The CDR3 here reads CSVEDPDGNYGYTF. The base sequence is TGCAGCGTTGAAGACCCGGACGGTAACTATGGCTACACCTTC.